These T cell receptor beta chains were read from a single sample in a study of cytomegalovirus exposure and HLA in healthy donors. This table comes from immunoSEQ multiplex PCR, and its TCRdb copy is limited to in-frame clones, with some not included. The table lists about 190,000 clones, 74% of them singletons, with approximately 3.1% in the top ten. Sequencing used PBMCs. These receptors originate from a woman aged 25 to 45 in good health and CMV-seropositive. CDR3s include the opening cysteine and the closing phenylalanine or tryptophan. Fields, in order: clone size, J gene, V gene, D gene, CDR3 protein, CDR3 DNA. The D gene is left open where the match is weak. Clone size is shown for a subset of rows, as once, few, many or a class of expanded clone.

-,TRBJ2-1,TRBV11-2,-,CATSQGRRGSNNEQFF,TGTGCCACCTCTCAGGGGCGTAGAGGGAGTAACAATGAGCAGTTCTTC
-,TRBJ1-1,TRBV5-5,TRBD1,CASSSLGTGRTEAFF,TGTGCCAGCAGCTCCCTCGGGACAGGGAGGACTGAAGCTTTCTTT
-,TRBJ1-1,TRBV19,-,CASSMGLGAEAFF,TGTGCCAGTAGTATGGGGCTGGGCGCTGAAGCTTTCTTT
-,TRBJ2-6,TRBV4-1,TRBD2,CASSRGGSASSGANVLTF,TGCGCCAGCAGCCGGGGGGGGTCGGCGAGCTCTGGGGCCAACGTCCTGACTTTC
few,TRBJ2-1,TRBV2,-,CASSEVSSKNEQFF,TGTGCCAGCAGTGAGGTCAGTAGCAAGAATGAGCAGTTCTTC
few,TRBJ1-1,TRBV11-2,-,CASSSRGSGEAFF,TGTGCCAGCAGCTCGAGGGGGTCGGGTGAAGCTTTCTTT
-,TRBJ2-5,TRBV27,-,CASSSPGETQYF,TGTGCCAGCAGTTCCCCCGGAGAGACCCAGTACTTC
-,TRBJ1-1,TRBV5-4,-,CASSEQGKNTEAFF,TGTGCCAGCAGCGAACAGGGTAAGAACACTGAAGCTTTCTTT
few,TRBJ2-3,TRBV7-2,TRBD1,CASSLGQGVTDTQYF,TGTGCCAGCAGCTTAGGACAGGGGGTAACAGATACGCAGTATTTT
-,TRBJ2-5,TRBV28,TRBD2,CASSYPQGGKETQYF,TGTGCCAGCAGTTATCCCCAGGGAGGGAAAGAGACCCAGTACTTC
few,TRBJ2-1,TRBV4-1,TRBD2,CASSRSVLAGGGEQFF,TGCGCCAGCAGCCGTTCAGTTCTAGCGGGAGGGGGCGAGCAGTTCTTC
-,TRBJ1-3,TRBV5-1,-,CASSPRAEYKGNTIYF,TGCGCCAGCAGCCCCAGGGCAGAATACAAGGGAAACACCATATATTTT
few,TRBJ2-3,TRBV13,TRBD2,CASSLGLAGGPGTDTQYF,TGTGCCAGCAGTCTCGGACTAGCGGGAGGGCCCGGCACAGATACGCAGTATTTT
-,TRBJ2-1,TRBV5-6,TRBD2,CASSPLQGPSGSGNEQFF,TGTGCCAGCAGCCCCCTACAGGGCCCAAGCGGGAGCGGGAATGAGCAGTTCTTC
-,TRBJ2-7,TRBV27,-,CASSFLAGAHEQYF,TGTGCCAGCAGTTTCTTGGCAGGGGCTCACGAGCAGTACTTC
-,TRBJ2-7,TRBV19,TRBD2,CASSPASSGTYEQYF,TGTGCCAGTAGTCCAGCATCTAGCGGGACCTACGAGCAGTACTTC
-,TRBJ2-5,TRBV4-2,-,CASSPGGQDQETQYF,TGTGCCAGCAGCCCGGGGGGACAGGATCAAGAGACCCAGTACTTC
-,TRBJ2-2,TRBV5-1,TRBD2,CASSLAFSGSGTGELFF,TGCGCCAGCAGCTTGGCCTTCAGCGGGAGCGGCACCGGGGAGCTGTTTTTT
few,TRBJ1-5,TRBV28,-,CASSLGQGMGQPQHF,TGTGCCAGCAGTTTGGGCCAGGGTATGGGACAGCCCCAGCATTTT
-,TRBJ2-1,TRBV14,-,CASSQAGYNEQFF,TGTGCCAGCAGCCAAGCAGGGTACAATGAGCAGTTCTTC
once,TRBJ2-1,TRBV18,-,CASSPSSNTGFNEQFF,TGTGCCAGCTCACCCTCGAGCAATACGGGTTTCAATGAGCAGTTCTTC
-,TRBJ2-2,TRBV28,-,CASSFTTRMNTGELFF,TGTGCCAGCAGTTTTACGACACGGATGAACACCGGGGAGCTGTTTTTT
-,TRBJ1-5,TRBV6-5,-,CASSYSGGLNQPQHF,TGTGCCAGCAGTTACTCGGGCGGGCTCAATCAGCCCCAGCATTTT
-,TRBJ2-7,TRBV27,TRBD2,CASSLSGSYEQYF,TGTGCCAGCAGTTTAAGCGGGAGTTACGAGCAGTACTTC
-,TRBJ2-1,TRBV11-3,TRBD2,CASSPTSGSEQFF,TGTGCCAGCAGCCCGACTAGCGGCAGTGAGCAGTTCTTC
-,TRBJ2-7,TRBV6-4,-,CASGEGTGSEQYF,TGTGCCAGCGGGGAGGGAACAGGGAGCGAGCAGTACTTC
few,TRBJ2-1,TRBV5-5,TRBD2,CASSSLGEGHNEQFF,TGTGCCAGCAGCTCCCTTGGGGAGGGTCACAATGAGCAGTTCTTC
-,TRBJ1-2,TRBV29-1,-,CSVEESSNYGYTF,TGCAGCGTTGAAGAATCGTCTAACTATGGCTACACCTTC
-,TRBJ2-3,TRBV7-9,-,CASSREVSFTDTQYF,TGTGCCAGCAGCAGAGAGGTCAGTTTCACAGATACGCAGTATTTT
-,TRBJ2-7,TRBV4-2,-,CASSQDWGGSYEQYF,TGTGCCAGCAGCCAAGATTGGGGCGGATCCTACGAGCAGTACTTC
-,TRBJ2-7,TRBV9,-,CASGAAYEQYF,TGTGCCAGCGGCGCAGCCTACGAGCAGTACTTC
few,TRBJ2-7,TRBV7-9,-,CASSPLAVWEVYEQYF,TGTGCCAGCAGCCCCCTCGCAGTGTGGGAGGTCTACGAGCAGTACTTC
-,TRBJ2-4,TRBV19,TRBD2,CASSRPSSGSYIQYF,TGTGCCAGTAGTAGGCCTTCTAGCGGGAGCTACATTCAGTACTTC
few,TRBJ1-1,TRBV5-1,-,CASSLEADGSTEAFF,TGCGCCAGCAGCTTGGAGGCGGATGGGTCCACTGAAGCTTTCTTT
-,TRBJ1-6,TRBV7-9,TRBD1,CASSLEGGRRSPLHF,TGTGCCAGCAGCTTAGAAGGGGGCAGAAGATCACCCCTCCACTTT
-,TRBJ2-1,TRBV5-6,-,CASSLYGRTSRSSYNEQFF,TGTGCCAGCAGCCTGTACGGTCGCACTAGCCGGAGCTCCTACAATGAGCAGTTCTTC
-,TRBJ2-2,TRBV28,TRBD2,CASSLGASGLLNTGELFF,TGTGCCAGCAGTTTAGGAGCTAGCGGACTCTTGAACACCGGGGAGCTGTTTTTT
-,TRBJ2-3,TRBV4-2,TRBD2,CASSQELAGGTDTQYF,TGTGCCAGCAGCCAAGAATTAGCGGGAGGGACAGATACGCAGTATTTT
-,TRBJ2-7,TRBV14,-,CASSQPGLRSYEQYF,TGTGCCAGTAGCCAGCCGGGACTTCGATCCTACGAGCAGTACTTC
-,TRBJ2-3,TRBV6-5,TRBD2,CASSSPGTRRADTQYF,TGTGCCAGCAGTTCCCCCGGGACTAGGAGGGCAGATACGCAGTATTTT
-,TRBJ2-1,TRBV10-1,TRBD2,CASSESGRNEQFF,TGCGCCAGCAGTGAGTCCGGGAGGAATGAGCAGTTCTTC
once,TRBJ1-1,TRBV19,TRBD1,CASSNIRQGGTEAFF,TGTGCCAGTAGTAACATCCGACAGGGAGGCACTGAAGCTTTCTTT
once,TRBJ2-5,TRBV7-2,TRBD1,CASSTSGGDMETQYF,TGTGCCAGCAGCACGTCAGGGGGCGATATGGAGACCCAGTACTTC
once,TRBJ2-7,TRBV27,TRBD2,CASSYPTSGRYEQYF,TGTGCCAGCAGTTACCCCACTAGCGGGAGGTACGAGCAGTACTTC
-,TRBJ1-5,TRBV6-6,TRBD1,CASTATGGFSNQPQHF,TGTGCCAGCACCGCGACAGGGGGCTTTAGCAATCAGCCCCAGCATTTT
-,TRBJ2-7,TRBV19,-,CASSISWELYEQYF,TGTGCCAGTAGTATCAGCTGGGAGCTCTACGAGCAGTACTTC
once,TRBJ1-1,TRBV19,TRBD1,CASTNGQGTTEAFF,TGTGCCAGTACTAACGGACAGGGGACCACTGAAGCTTTCTTT
-,TRBJ1-5,TRBV19,-,CASSIYGGAQHF,TGTGCCAGTAGTATATATGGGGGGGCCCAGCATTTT
-,TRBJ2-2,TRBV6-6,-,CASILANTGELFF,TGTGCCAGCATCCTAGCGAACACCGGGGAGCTGTTTTTT
-,TRBJ2-7,TRBV23-1,-,CASSHHYEQYF,TGCGCCAGCAGTCACCACTACGAGCAGTACTTC
-,TRBJ2-7,TRBV27,-,CASSLGQSYEQYF,TGTGCCAGCAGTTTAGGACAGTCCTACGAGCAGTACTTC
-,TRBJ1-1,TRBV7-9,TRBD1,CSSRETGEDTEAFF,TGTTCCAGCAGGGAGACAGGGGAGGACACTGAAGCTTTCTTT
-,TRBJ2-7,TRBV7-2,TRBD2,CASSLGLAEDRQYF,TGTGCCAGCAGCTTAGGACTAGCAGAGGATCGGCAGTACTTC
few,TRBJ2-7,TRBV11-2,TRBD2,CASRSPGLAEYEQYF,TGTGCCAGCCGATCCCCGGGACTAGCGGAGTACGAGCAGTACTTC